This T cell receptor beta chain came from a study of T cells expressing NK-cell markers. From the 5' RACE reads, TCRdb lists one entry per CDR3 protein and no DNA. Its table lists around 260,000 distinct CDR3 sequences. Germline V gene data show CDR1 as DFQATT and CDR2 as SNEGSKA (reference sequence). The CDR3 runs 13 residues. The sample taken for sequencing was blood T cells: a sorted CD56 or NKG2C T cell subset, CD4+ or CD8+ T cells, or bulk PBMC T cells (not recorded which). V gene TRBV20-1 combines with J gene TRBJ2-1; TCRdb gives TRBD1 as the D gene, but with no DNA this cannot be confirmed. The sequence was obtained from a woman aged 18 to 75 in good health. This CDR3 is CSGPGSSYNEQFF.